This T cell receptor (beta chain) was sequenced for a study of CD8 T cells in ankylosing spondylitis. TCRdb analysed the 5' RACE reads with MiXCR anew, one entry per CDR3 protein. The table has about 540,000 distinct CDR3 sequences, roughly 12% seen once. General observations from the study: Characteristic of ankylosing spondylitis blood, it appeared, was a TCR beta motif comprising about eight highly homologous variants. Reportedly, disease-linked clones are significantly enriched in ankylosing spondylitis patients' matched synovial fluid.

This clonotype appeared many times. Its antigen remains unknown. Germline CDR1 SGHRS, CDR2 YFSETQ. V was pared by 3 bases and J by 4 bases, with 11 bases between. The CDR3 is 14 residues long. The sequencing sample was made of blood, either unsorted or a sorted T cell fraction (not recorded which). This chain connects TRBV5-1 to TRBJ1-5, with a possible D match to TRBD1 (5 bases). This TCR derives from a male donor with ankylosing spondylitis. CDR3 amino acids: CASSSAGGNQPQHF. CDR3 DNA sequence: TGCGCCAGCAGCTCCGCGGGGGGGAATCAGCCCCAGCATTTT.